This T cell receptor beta chain was captured in a study of blood T cells in healthy people across ages (dated by TCRdb to 2014 to 2015). Describing the broader study: Template switching captured roughly one uniquely barcoded TCR beta cDNA molecule per two T cells in model experiments. To track age-related changes in TCR beta repertoire diversity, the study relied on deep sequencing normalized with unique cDNA molecular identifiers. The donors were divided into four age groups: young (average around 16 years), middle-aged (about 41), aged (approximately 59) and long-lived (about 84). To avoid experimental bias, donors of different ages were randomly spread across the sequencing lanes. For two donors (one aged 18 to 30 and one aged 80 or older), the study analyzed two additional independent replicas of 1 million unique cDNA reads from the same blood draw.

V is cut by 2 bases and J by 7 bases, and the space between the germline ends is 9 bases. From the cysteine through the phenylalanine, the CDR3 covers 11 amino acids. CDR3 DNA only is kept here, 33 bases in frame from base 1. Looking up the germline V gene (reference sequence) yields CDR1 DFQATT and CDR2 SNEGSKA. The donors were roughly 38 Caucasian individuals from Russia, aged 6 to 90 years, who were systemically healthy. Around 10 milliliters of peripheral blood were collected from each donor into EDTA-treated Vacutainer tubes. Ficoll-Paque density-gradient centrifugation was used to isolate PBMCs, with at least 6 million obtained per sample. Trizol reagent was used to extract total RNA from PBMCs, with at least 5 micrograms per sample. Naive CD45RAhigh/CD27high T cell percentages were measured by flow cytometry on a PBMC aliquot from every donor. The paper's findings and limits, for the study overall: Total diversity estimates from one million sequenced T cells were considered lower bounds and underestimates. Bulk unsorted PBMC profiling prevented conclusive comparison of naive and antigen-experienced compartments. Observed TCR beta diversity per million T cells fell roughly linearly with age, and a significant reduction was already apparent by age around 36. Because the CMV infection status of the donors was unknown, age-related changes in expanded clonotypes may potentially have been confounded. There was a strong correlation between observed TCR beta diversity and the percentage of naive T cells measured by flow cytometry. The long-lived group showed more naive CD4+ T cells, fewer expanded clones and increased TCR diversity than the aged group, suggesting age selection.

This clonotype was seen a handful of times. This receptor's antigen is unknown. No quality values exist for individual bases; no much larger clone is one base distant. Library creation used 5' RACE. These reads were obtained on an Illumina HiSeq 2500. A second PCR of about 6 to 12 cycles was run with a J-beta primer mix and a sample-barcoded 5' primer. A template-switch 5' adaptor carrying 12 random nucleotides introduced a unique molecular identifier onto each TCR beta cDNA molecule. Each sample yielded at least 2.5 million CDR3-containing paired-end reads. First-strand cDNA synthesis was performed from all RNA using the Mint cDNA synthesis kit, with priming by a TRBC-specific oligonucleotide. Following uracil-DNA glycosylase treatment, a first 18-cycle PCR with universal primers M1SS and BC2_uni_R was performed on all cDNA. Per the authors' processing: For normalization, 1 million high-quality reads, each with a distinct molecular identifier, were randomly selected from each sample. Reads with shared molecular identifiers were discarded instead of being binned into consensus sequences. MiTCR, with a Q25 quality threshold and the strictest error-elimination algorithm, was used for CDR3 identification, clonotype clustering and error correction. A nonparametric unseen species model with Euler transformation was used to estimate lower-bound total TCR beta diversity. TCRdb reanalyzed the raw reads on its own, using fastp at Q25 for trimming and MiXCR for clone calling, and kept in-frame beta chains. CDR3 protein sequences are deduplicated, and each keeps its most common genes and DNA. V and J calls and clone size were set by TCRdb, not the authors. A total of about 780,000 distinct CDR3 sequences appear in this sample, around 50% of them only once. Together, the top ten hold around 18% of the sample.

Sequences were obtained from blood. This receptor was identified in a man older than 75 in good health. The rearranged chain carries TRBV20-1 and TRBJ2-7; there is no confident call for the D gene. The DNA sequence follows: TGCAGTGCTAGACTAAGCTGGGAGCAGTACTTC. It translates to CSARLSWEQYF.